This passage covers 18 T cell receptor beta chains from one sample sequenced in a study of blood T cells in healthy people across ages. Primers used in a second PCR of about 6 to 12 cycles were a sample-barcoded 5' primer and a J-beta primer mix. In TCRdb, the 5' RACE reads were re-called with MiXCR into one record per CDR3 protein. The sample gives about 1.8 million distinct CDR3 sequences, less than 50% of which show up once; over 2% is in the top ten. Sequenced input: blood. These TCRs come from a woman aged 40 to 50 in good health.

In its sample, this clonotype was seen a few times. The chain joins TRBV28 to TRBJ2-7; weak D call: TRBD1 (6 bases). The CDR3 is made up of 13 amino acids. Germline V CDR1 and CDR2: MDHEN, SYDVKM. The V gene lost 5 bases and the J gene lost 4 bases, with 12 bases spanning the gap. In DNA form, the CDR3 reads TGTGCCAGCAGTCAGTACAGGGCGTACGAGCAGTACTTC. Its translation: CASSQYRAYEQYF.

V usage is TRBV5-1 and J usage is TRBJ2-5; perhaps D is TRBD1 or TRBD2 (5 bases each). The germline V gene encodes CDR1 SGHRS and CDR2 YFSETQ. The CDR3 sequence is 14 residues long. V was pared by 6 bases and J by 2 bases, with 14 bases between. The CDR3 bases are TGCGCCAGCACCCGCAGGGACGGGCAAGAGACCCAGTACTTC. Its translation is CASTRRDGQETQYF.

This chain connects TRBV20-1 to TRBJ2-7; 10 bases agree with TRBD2. Germline V lookup: CDR1 DFQATT, CDR2 SNEGSKA (reference sequence). The V and J ends lost 3 bases and 0 bases, in that order; junction bases with no gene match: 5. This CDR3 is 15 amino acids long. This CDR3 is CSASTSGATSYEQYF. The CDR3 nucleotides are TGCAGTGCTAGCACTAGCGGGGCAACCTCCTACGAGCAGTACTTC.

This chain uses TRBV5-5 with TRBJ2-7; D is possibly TRBD1 (5 bases). The DNA matches TRBJ2-4 better at its end, which makes the J call doubtful. The CDR3 extends over 15 amino acids. Germline assignment: CDR1 SGHKS and CDR2 YYEKEE (reference sequence). CDR3 in amino acids: CASSDGRVGLHIQYF. The CDR3 DNA reads as TGTGCCAGCAGCGACGGCAGGGTGGGTCTGCACATTCAGTACTTC.

V gene TRBV29-1 combines with J gene TRBJ2-1; perhaps TRBD2 as D (6 bases). This CDR3 comprises 16 residues. CDR1 and CDR2 from the germline V gene are SQVTM and ANQGSEA. Trimming stripped 3 bases from V and 0 bases from J, with 15 bases between. In DNA form, the CDR3 reads TGCAGCGTTGATGGTCTAGCGCCGAGCTCCTACAATGAGCAGTTCTTC. Translation gives CSVDGLAPSSYNEQFF.

Only a few counts were recorded for this clonotype. CDR3 loop: CASSPLSKGPYEQYF. The CDR3 DNA reads as TGTGCCAGCAGTCCCCTTAGTAAGGGGCCATACGAGCAGTACTTC. The chain couples TRBV7-2 to TRBJ2-7; D is perhaps TRBD1 (5 bases). CDR1 SGHTA and CDR2 FQGNSA come from the germline V gene. CDR3 length: 15 residues. The V end was cut by 6 bases, the J end by 4 bases, with 19 bases between.

This rearrangement joins TRBV24-1 to TRBJ2-7, with D unresolved. The J call is uncertain, as TRBJ2-5 better fits the DNA end. This CDR3 is built from 13 residues. Germline CDR1 KGHDR, CDR2 SFDVKD. CDR3 sequence: CATSDTPMETQYF. In DNA, the CDR3 is TGTGCCACCAGTGATACCCCCATGGAGACCCAGTACTTC.

This clonotype was observed a handful of times. This rearrangement joins TRBV20-1 to TRBJ2-7; a possible D gene is TRBD1 (5 bases). CDR3 length: 13 residues. Trimming stripped 0 bases from V and 2 bases from J, with 8 bases between. CDR1 and CDR2 (germline): DFQATT, SNEGSKA (reference sequence). The CDR3 reads CSARDPGTYEQYF. CDR3 nucleotides: TGCAGTGCTAGAGATCCAGGGACCTACGAGCAGTACTTC.

The chain employs TRBV9 and TRBJ2-3, with 9 bases fitting TRBD2. CDR1 SGDLS and CDR2 YYNGEE come from the germline V gene. Losses at the gene ends were 0 bases for V and 7 bases for J; bases not matched to a gene: 6. CDR3 length equals 15 residues. CDR3 amino acids: CASSVGLAGRNTQYF. Written as DNA, the CDR3 is TGTGCCAGCAGCGTAGGGCTAGCGGGACGCAATACGCAGTATTTT. The whole variable domain, filled in from reference TRBV9 and TRBJ2-3, reads DSGVTQTPKHLITATGQRVTLRCSPRSGDLSVYWYQQSLDQGLQFLIQYYNGEERAKGNILERFSAQQFPDLHSELNLSSLELGDSALYFCASSVGLAGRNTQYFGPGTRLTVL.

V and J are TRBV29-1 and TRBJ2-2; D is uncertain. Per germline, CDR1 SQVTM and CDR2 ANQGSEA. This CDR3 region has 10 residues. The CDR3 nucleotides read TGCAGACAGAACACCGGGGAGCTGTTTTTT. Translating gives CRQNTGELFF.

The chain has TRBV7-8 and TRBJ1-2; D not resolved. Trimming shortened V by 1 base and J by 8 bases, and 14 bases separated the two germline ends. Germline CDR1 reads SGHVS; CDR2 reads FQNEAQ. There are 14 residues in the CDR3. CDR3 residues: CASSLVWGPGGYTF. The DNA for the CDR3 is TGTGCCAGCAGCTTAGTTTGGGGTCCGGGCGGCTACACCTTC.

This clonotype has only a few counts. The J gene is TRBJ2-7, the V gene TRBV5-1, with a weak D call TRBD2 (5 bases). V was shortened by 2 bases and J by 2 bases, with 20 bases between the two germline ends. The CDR3 has 17 residues. Germline lookup yields CDR1 SGHRS and CDR2 YFSETQ. The CDR3 loop reads CASSLSSIASLTYEQYF. The DNA of the CDR3 is TGCGCCAGCAGCTTAAGTTCGATTGCTAGCCTCACCTACGAGCAGTACTTC. The variable domain in full, with the rest retrieved from reference TRBV5-1 and TRBJ2-7, is KAGVTQTPRYLIKTRGQQVTLSCSPISGHRSVSWYQQTPGQGLQFLFEYFSETQRNKGNFPGRFSGRQFSNSRSEMNVSTLELGDSALYLCASSLSSIASLTYEQYFGPGTRLTVT.

This clonotype was recorded at least ten times. V and J are TRBV24-1 and TRBJ1-5; no clear D. Per germline, CDR1 KGHDR and CDR2 SFDVKD. V lost 3 bases, J lost 6 bases, and 14 bases lay in between. This CDR3 comprises 15 residues. The CDR3 DNA reads as TGTGCCACCAGTGATCGGGCCTCGTCGGGTCAGCCCCAGCATTTT. Protein sequence: CATSDRASSGQPQHF.

This clonotype was seen only a few times. This chain joins TRBV6-1 and TRBJ2-7; TRBD1 agrees at 11 bases. The CDR3 sequence is 16 residues long. CDR1 MNHNS and CDR2 SASEGT come from the germline V gene. V lost 5 bases to trimming and J lost 5 bases; unmatched junction nucleotides: 11. The CDR3 sequence: CASSPPGQGGRNEQYF. CDR3 nucleotide sequence: TGTGCCAGCAGTCCCCCGGGACAGGGGGGAAGGAACGAGCAGTACTTC.

The genes are TRBV4-3 and TRBJ1-4; D is possibly TRBD1 (5 bases). Germline loops: CDR1 LGHNA, CDR2 YSLEER. The V and J ends lost 1 base and 5 bases respectively, with 11 bases between them. The CDR3 totals 15 residues. As DNA, the CDR3 is TGCGCCAGCAGCCAAGGGGGTGGGGGAAATGAAAAACTGTTTTTT. Its translation: CASSQGGGGNEKLFF.

The V gene is TRBV5-5, the J gene TRBJ1-5; tentative D call: TRBD1 (5 bases). V dropped 0 bases and J dropped 4 bases, with 20 bases sitting between them. This CDR3 has 18 amino acids. Germline V gene sequence: CDR1 SGHKS, CDR2 YYEKEE (reference sequence). In DNA, the CDR3 is TGTGCCAGCAGCTTGGTCGGGACGGCTGTTGATATAAATCAGCCCCAGCATTTT. Translation: CASSLVGTAVDINQPQHF.

In DNA, the CDR3 is TGTGCCAGCAGCCCACAGCGAGGGGGGGCTAACGAGCAGTACTTC. This gives the protein CASSPQRGGANEQYF. This chain joins TRBV7-9 and TRBJ2-7; weak D call: TRBD2 (7 bases). The germline gives CDR1 SEHNR, CDR2 FQNEAQ (reference sequence). V was pared by 5 bases and J by 5 bases, with 19 bases between. The CDR3 loop spans 15 amino acids.

This chain connects TRBV13 to TRBJ2-3; possible D gene TRBD1, 6 bases. The V end lost 5 bases, the J end lost 2 bases, and 11 bases lay between the germline ends. Germline assignment: CDR1 PRHDT and CDR2 FYEKMQ (reference sequence). There are 14 residues in the CDR3. The CDR3 sequence: CASSAPGDTDTQYF. DNA of the CDR3: TGTGCCAGCAGCGCCCCAGGGGACACAGATACGCAGTATTTT. Full variable domain (remainder filled in from reference TRBV13 and TRBJ2-3): AAGVIQSPRHLIKEKRETATLKCYPIPRHDTVYWYQQGPGQDPQFLISFYEKMQSDKGSIPDRFSAQQFSDYHSELNMSSLELGDSALYFCASSAPGDTDTQYFGPGTRLTVL.